Shown below are 21 T cell receptor beta chains from a single sample sequenced in a study of vaccination and CD4 T cells after COVID-19. No antigen is known for these receptors. Stated time point: late sampling 161 to 241 days after vaccination in a few convalescent patients. Regarding treatment: roughly 10-day PBMC culture with coronavirus spike peptide pools or control peptides (ViraFEST assay). Cultured CD4+ T cell DNA was sequenced using the Oncomine TCR Beta short-read assay. A single record per CDR3 protein comes from TCRdb applying MiXCR to the PCR reads. The sample lists some 23,000 distinct CDR3 sequences, over 40% occurring once. The specimen was CD4+ T cells from blood, cultured in vitro, collected about 7 months after SARS-CoV-2 vaccination. These receptors came from a human donor who had recovered from COVID-19.

With respect to this clonotype: Mismatch with germline at one junction end may stem from a read error. The V call is TRBV6-1, the J call TRBJ2-3; 7 bases are a match to TRBD1. Germline loops: CDR1 MNHNS, CDR2 SASEGT. CDR3 length equals 16 residues. CDR3 amino acids: CASSEAAGTATDAQYF. The CDR3 DNA follows: TGTGCCAGCAGTGAAGCAGCCGGGACAGCAACAGATGCGCAGTATTTT.

In this sample, this clonotype turned up a few times. CDR3 nucleotide sequence: TGTGCCACCAGTGATTCCCAGGGGCATAGCAATCAGCCCCAGCATTTT. Its translation: CATSDSQGHSNQPQHF. This sequence joins TRBV24-1 and TRBJ1-5, with D perhaps TRBD1 (6 bases). Germline values: CDR1 KGHDR, CDR2 SFDVKD. V lost 2 bases, J lost 0 bases, and 10 bases lay in between. The CDR3 has 16 residues.

The chain uses TRBV27 and TRBJ1-5; no clear D. Germline V gene sequence: CDR1 MNHEY, CDR2 SMNVEV (reference sequence). The CDR3 covers 13 residues. Trimming stripped 7 bases from V and 0 bases from J, with 7 bases between. In nucleotides, the CDR3 is TGTGCCAGCAAAACAGCTAGCAATCAGCCCCAGCATTTT. It yields the protein CASKTASNQPQHF.

This clonotype was counted a few times. This chain joins TRBV20-1 and TRBJ2-5; D might be TRBD2 (5 bases). The germline V and J ends were trimmed by 5 bases and 2 bases, with 12 bases remaining between them. CDR1 and CDR2 from the germline V gene are DFQATT and SNEGSKA (reference sequence). There are 13 residues in the CDR3. CDR3 in amino acids: CSAPTSPQETQYF. CDR3 DNA: TGCAGTGCTCCCACTAGTCCACAAGAGACCCAGTACTTC.

V gene TRBV6-4 combines with J gene TRBJ2-1; 9 bases match TRBD1. Germline V gene data show CDR1 as MRHNA and CDR2 as SNTAGT. The CDR3 sequence is 17 residues long. Trimming cost V 3 bases and J 4 bases; bases outside gene matches: 10. The chain's CDR3 is CASSEAGTGIPYNEQFF. The CDR3 coding sequence is TGTGCCAGCAGTGAGGCCGGGACAGGGATTCCTTACAATGAGCAGTTCTTC.

J is TRBJ2-5 and V is TRBV7-2; D is possibly TRBD1 (5 bases). This CDR3 spans 16 amino acids. The germline gives CDR1 SGHTA, CDR2 FQGNSA. V was cut by 2 bases and J by 0 bases, with 13 bases left in between. This CDR3 reads CASSLQGPGNQETQYF. As DNA, the CDR3 is TGTGCCAGCAGCTTACAGGGCCCAGGTAACCAAGAGACCCAGTACTTC.

In this sample, this clonotype turned up a few times. The chain has TRBV7-2 and TRBJ2-1, with 11 bases lining up with TRBD2. The CDR3 spans 16 residues. Germline lookup yields CDR1 SGHTA and CDR2 FQGNSA. V was clipped by 0 bases and J by 4 bases; unmatched bases: 2. The CDR3 here is CASSLAPSGGYNEQFF. The CDR3 bases are TGTGCCAGCAGCTTAGCGCCTAGCGGGGGGTACAATGAGCAGTTCTTC.

The chain combines TRBV20-1 with TRBJ2-3; 11 nucleotides align to TRBD2. The CDR3 totals 18 residues. Looked up from germline, CDR1 is DFQATT and CDR2 is SNEGSKA (reference sequence). Losses at the gene ends were 6 bases for V and 5 bases for J; bases not matched to a gene: 19. CDR3 region: CSANGLAGPRSMEDTQYF. DNA for the CDR3: TGCAGTGCGAACGGACTAGCGGGTCCCCGGTCGATGGAAGATACGCAGTATTTT.

The rearrangement links TRBV21-1 to TRBJ2-5. TRBV21-1 is a known pseudogene. The CDR3 is 15 amino acids. The DNA for the CDR3 is TGTGCCAGCAGCTATAGGTTCGGGTTCCAAGAGACCCAGTACTTC. It encodes CASSYRFGFQETQYF.

The chain employs TRBV6-5 and TRBJ1-2, with TRBD1 matching over 7 bases. After removal of 2 bases from V and 5 bases from J, the junction contained 5 bases not matched to a gene. This CDR3 is built from 14 residues. Germline CDR1 is MNHEY and CDR2 is SVGAGI. CDR3 sequence (DNA): TGTGCCAGCAGTTACCGGGACAGACCATATGGCTACACCTTC. Translation: CASSYRDRPYGYTF.

The V and J genes are TRBV12-3 or TRBV12-4 and TRBJ2-7, with 7 bases fitting TRBD1. This CDR3 spans 13 amino acids. The V segment lost 3 bases and the J segment 6 bases; nucleotides outside the gene matches: 5. The CDR3 reads CASSLRGTVEQYF. CDR3 coding DNA: TGTGCCAGCAGTTTGCGAGGGACAGTCGAGCAGTACTTC.

This rearrangement joins TRBV28 to TRBJ2-3; D not certain. This CDR3 is built from 14 residues. CDR1 and CDR2 from the germline V gene are MDHEN and SYDVKM. V lost 2 bases to trimming and J lost 4 bases, with 10 bases between them. The CDR3 here is CASSLIEEPDTQYF. Written as DNA, the CDR3 is TGTGCCAGCAGTTTAATAGAGGAACCAGATACGCAGTATTTT.

This clonotype appeared a few times. The gene calls are TRBV27 and TRBJ1-6, with 8 bases fitting TRBD1. CDR3 length equals 15 residues. CDR1 and CDR2 (germline): MNHEY, SMNVEV (reference sequence). V gave up 3 bases and J gave up 7 bases; unmatched junction bases: 5. The CDR3 region is CASSFDRGKNSPLHF. The DNA of the CDR3 is TGTGCCAGCAGTTTCGACAGGGGAAAGAATTCACCCCTCCACTTT.

The rearrangement uses TRBV7-9 and TRBJ2-7, with D unresolved. Between the trimmed V and J ends, which lost 1 base and 4 bases, there was a span of 2 bases. Germline CDR1 SEHNR, CDR2 FQNEAQ (reference sequence). This CDR3 has 11 residues. The CDR3 region is CASSLEYEQYF. In DNA, the CDR3 is TGTGCCAGCAGCTTAGAGTACGAGCAGTACTTC.

The gene calls are TRBV27 and TRBJ2-1; 13 nucleotides match TRBD2. This CDR3 has 16 residues. Germline assignment: CDR1 MNHEY and CDR2 SMNVEV (reference sequence). The J segment lost 7 bases and the V segment lost 11 bases, leaving 14 bases of the junction unmatched. The CDR3 sequence is CAGTLIGTSGINEQFF. The CDR3 coding sequence is TGTGCCGGCACCCTAATAGGGACTAGCGGGATTAATGAGCAGTTCTTC.

The V gene is TRBV6-1, the J gene TRBJ2-7; unclear D gene. V shed 2 bases and J shed 0 bases, with 11 bases lying between them. This CDR3 region has 15 residues. CDR1 is MNHNS, CDR2 SASEGT, per germline. CDR3 in DNA: TGTGCCAGCAGTGAAACCCCTCTCAGCTCCTACGAGCAGTACTTC. Its translation: CASSETPLSSYEQYF.

The J gene is TRBJ2-7, the V gene TRBV18; TRBD1 agrees at 8 bases. The DNA end is more similar to TRBJ2-5, so the J call may be wrong. Germline assignment: CDR1 KGHSH and CDR2 LQKENI. The length of the CDR3 is 13 residues. CDR3 residues: CASSQTGVETQYF. CDR3 coding DNA: TGTGCCAGCTCACAGACAGGGGTTGAGACCCAGTACTTC.

This chain connects TRBV7-6 to TRBJ2-2; 10 nucleotides align to TRBD2. This CDR3 comprises 15 residues. Germline V gives CDR1 SGHVS, CDR2 FNYEAQ. Trimming at V came to 5 bases and at J to 6 bases, leaving 6 bases not matched to a gene. The CDR3 DNA reads TGTGCCAGCAGCCCGGGACTAGCGTGGTCCGGGGAGCTGTTTTTT. Amino acid sequence: CASSPGLAWSGELFF.

The V gene is TRBV20-1, the J gene TRBJ2-1, with TRBD2 matching over 8 bases. V lost 6 bases and J lost 7; bases outside the gene matches: 11. Germline V gene data show CDR1 as DFQATT and CDR2 as SNEGSKA (reference sequence). The length of the CDR3 is 14 residues. The CDR3 loop is CSALAGLPRNEQFF. The CDR3 DNA follows: TGCAGTGCCCTAGCGGGCCTACCTCGGAATGAGCAGTTCTTC.

This clonotype occurred once. The chain links TRBV11-2 to TRBJ2-5, with 7 bases lining up with TRBD1. The germline V gene has CDR1 SGHAT and CDR2 FQNNGV. The CDR3 length is 17 residues. The V and J ends lost 0 bases and 5 bases, in that order; junction bases with no gene match: 12. CDR3 region: CASSLDPRPNRGETQYF. CDR3 DNA: TGTGCCAGCAGCTTAGATCCTAGACCCAACAGGGGTGAGACCCAGTACTTC.

This chain uses TRBV2 with TRBJ2-5, with 7 bases that match TRBD2. V gave up 2 bases and J gave up 5 bases; unmatched junction bases: 5. The length of the CDR3 is 14 residues. Germline V gene data show CDR1 as SNHLY and CDR2 as FYNNEI. The CDR3 nucleotides read TGTGCCAGCAGTGAACGCGGGAGTTGGGAGACCCAGTACTTC. The encoded protein is CASSERGSWETQYF.